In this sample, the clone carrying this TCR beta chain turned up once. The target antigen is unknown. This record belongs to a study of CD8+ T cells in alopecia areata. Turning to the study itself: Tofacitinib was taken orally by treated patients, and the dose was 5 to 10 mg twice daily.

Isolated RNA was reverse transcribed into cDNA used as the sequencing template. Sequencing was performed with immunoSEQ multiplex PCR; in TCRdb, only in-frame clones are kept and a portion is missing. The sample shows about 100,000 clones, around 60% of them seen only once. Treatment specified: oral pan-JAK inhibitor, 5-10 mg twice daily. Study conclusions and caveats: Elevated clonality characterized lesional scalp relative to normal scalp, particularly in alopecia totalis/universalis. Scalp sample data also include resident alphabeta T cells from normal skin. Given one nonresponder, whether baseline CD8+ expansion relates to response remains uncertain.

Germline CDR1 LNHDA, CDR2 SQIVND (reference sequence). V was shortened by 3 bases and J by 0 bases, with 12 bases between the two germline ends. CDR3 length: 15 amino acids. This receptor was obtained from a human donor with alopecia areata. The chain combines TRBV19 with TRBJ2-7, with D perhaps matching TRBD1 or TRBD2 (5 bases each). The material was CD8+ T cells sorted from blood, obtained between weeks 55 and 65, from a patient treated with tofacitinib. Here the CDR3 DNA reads TGTGCCAGTAGTATCCTCAGGGACCGCTCCTACGAGCAGTACTTC. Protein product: CASSILRDRSYEQYF.